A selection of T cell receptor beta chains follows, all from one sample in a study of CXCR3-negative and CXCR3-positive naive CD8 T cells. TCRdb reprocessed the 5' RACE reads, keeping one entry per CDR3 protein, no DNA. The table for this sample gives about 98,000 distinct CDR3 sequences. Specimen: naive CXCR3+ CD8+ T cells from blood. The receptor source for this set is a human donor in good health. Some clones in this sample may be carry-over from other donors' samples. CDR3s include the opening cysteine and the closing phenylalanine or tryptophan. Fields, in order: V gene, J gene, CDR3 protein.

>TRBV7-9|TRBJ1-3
CASSSLSRSGNTIYF
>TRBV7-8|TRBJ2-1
CASSFLALTYNEQFF
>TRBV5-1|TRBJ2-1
CASSLGNNSGGLSSYNEQFF
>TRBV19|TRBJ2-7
CASSIGTGTSYEQYF
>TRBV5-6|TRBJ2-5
CASSLVRMWLAGELEETQYF
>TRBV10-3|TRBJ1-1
CAIYDRVNTEAFF
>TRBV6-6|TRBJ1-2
CASSSLSSGGRHGYTF
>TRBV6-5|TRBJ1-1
CASSPRDRGRKNTEAFF
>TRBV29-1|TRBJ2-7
CSVEPGQSSYEQYF
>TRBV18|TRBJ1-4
CASSLDPGGEKLFF
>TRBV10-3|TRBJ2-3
CAISEGRQSTDTQYF
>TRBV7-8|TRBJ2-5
CASSSLAGAGETQYF
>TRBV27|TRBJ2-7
CASSFGTGDYEQYF